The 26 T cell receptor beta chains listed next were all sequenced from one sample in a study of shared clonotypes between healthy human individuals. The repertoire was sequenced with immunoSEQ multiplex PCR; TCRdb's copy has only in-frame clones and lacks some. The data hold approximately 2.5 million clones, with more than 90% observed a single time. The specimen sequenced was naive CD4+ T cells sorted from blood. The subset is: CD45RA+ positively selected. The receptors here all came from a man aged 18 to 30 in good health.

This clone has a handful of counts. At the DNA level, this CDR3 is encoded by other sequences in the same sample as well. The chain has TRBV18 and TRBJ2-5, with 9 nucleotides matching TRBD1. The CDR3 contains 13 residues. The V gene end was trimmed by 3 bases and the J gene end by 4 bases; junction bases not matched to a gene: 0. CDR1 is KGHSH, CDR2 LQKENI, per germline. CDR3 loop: CASSPGQGETQYF. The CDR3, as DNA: TGTGCCAGCTCACCGGGACAGGGAGAGACCCAGTACTTC.

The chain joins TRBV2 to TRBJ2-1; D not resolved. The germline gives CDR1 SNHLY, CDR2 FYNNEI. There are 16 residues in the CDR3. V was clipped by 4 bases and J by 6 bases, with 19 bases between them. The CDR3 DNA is TGTGCCAGCAGTGCCGCCGGCCTAGGGATGGGCAATGAGCAGTTCTTC. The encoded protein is CASSAAGLGMGNEQFF.

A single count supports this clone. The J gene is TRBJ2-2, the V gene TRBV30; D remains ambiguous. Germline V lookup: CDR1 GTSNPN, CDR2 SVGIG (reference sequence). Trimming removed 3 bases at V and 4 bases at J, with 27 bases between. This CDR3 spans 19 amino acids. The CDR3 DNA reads TGTGCCTGGAGCGCCCTCTTCTTATGGACGGCAGAGACCACCGGGGAGCTGTTTTTT. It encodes CAWSALFLWTAETTGELFF. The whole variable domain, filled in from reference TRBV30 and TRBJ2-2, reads SQTIHQWPATLVQPVGSPLSLECTVEGTSNPNLYWYRQAAGRGLQLLFYSVGIGQISSEVPQNLSASRPQDRQFILSSKKLLLSDSGFYLCAWSALFLWTAETTGELFFGEGSRLTVL.

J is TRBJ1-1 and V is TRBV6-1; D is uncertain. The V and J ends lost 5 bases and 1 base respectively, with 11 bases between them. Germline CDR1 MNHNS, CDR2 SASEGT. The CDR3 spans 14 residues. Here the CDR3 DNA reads TGTGCCAGCAGTCCCCAGTTAGGGAACACTGAAGCTTTCTTT. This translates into CASSPQLGNTEAFF.

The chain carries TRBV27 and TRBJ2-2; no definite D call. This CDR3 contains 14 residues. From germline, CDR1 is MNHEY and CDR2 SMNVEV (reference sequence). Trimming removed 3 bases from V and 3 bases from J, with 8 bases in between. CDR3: CASSFYSDTGELFF. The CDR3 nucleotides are TGTGCCAGCAGTTTTTACTCCGACACCGGGGAGCTGTTTTTT.

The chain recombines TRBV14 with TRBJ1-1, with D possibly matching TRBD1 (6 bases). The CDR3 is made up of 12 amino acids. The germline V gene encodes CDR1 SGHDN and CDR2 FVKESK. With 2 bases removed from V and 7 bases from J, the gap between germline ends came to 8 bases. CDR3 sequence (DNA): TGTGCCAGCAGCCAATCAGGGGTTGAAGCTTTCTTT. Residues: CASSQSGVEAFF.

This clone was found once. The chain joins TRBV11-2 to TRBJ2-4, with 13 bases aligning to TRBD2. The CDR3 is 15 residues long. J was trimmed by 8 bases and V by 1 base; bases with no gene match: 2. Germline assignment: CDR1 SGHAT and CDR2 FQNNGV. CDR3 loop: CASSLAGLAGYIQYF. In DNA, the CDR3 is TGTGCCAGCAGCTTAGCGGGACTAGCGGGGTACATTCAGTACTTC. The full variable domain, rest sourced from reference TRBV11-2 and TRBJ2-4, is EAGVAQSPRYKIIEKRQSVAFWCNPISGHATLYWYQQILGQGPKLLIQFQNNGVVDDSQLPKDRFSAERLKGVDSTLKIQPAKLEDSAVYLCASSLAGLAGYIQYFGAGTRLSVL.

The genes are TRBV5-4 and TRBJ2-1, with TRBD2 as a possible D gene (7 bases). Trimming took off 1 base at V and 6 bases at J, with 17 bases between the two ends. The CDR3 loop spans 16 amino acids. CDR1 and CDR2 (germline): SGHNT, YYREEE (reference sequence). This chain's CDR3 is CASSLQGLPRGNEQFF. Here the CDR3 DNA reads TGTGCCAGCAGCTTGCAGGGACTACCCAGGGGCAATGAGCAGTTCTTC.

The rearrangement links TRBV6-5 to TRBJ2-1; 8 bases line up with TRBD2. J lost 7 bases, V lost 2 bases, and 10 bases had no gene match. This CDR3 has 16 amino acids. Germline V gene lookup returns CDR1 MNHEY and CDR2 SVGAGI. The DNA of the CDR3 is TGTGCCAGCAGTTACGCTCGGGAGGGCAGTAGGAATGAGCAGTTCTTC. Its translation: CASSYAREGSRNEQFF.

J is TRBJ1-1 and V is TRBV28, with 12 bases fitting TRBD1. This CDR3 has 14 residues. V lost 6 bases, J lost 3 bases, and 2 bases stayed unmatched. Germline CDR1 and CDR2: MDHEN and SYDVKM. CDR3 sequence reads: CASRGTGGDTEAFF. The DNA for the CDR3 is TGTGCCAGCAGAGGGACAGGGGGCGACACTGAAGCTTTCTTT.

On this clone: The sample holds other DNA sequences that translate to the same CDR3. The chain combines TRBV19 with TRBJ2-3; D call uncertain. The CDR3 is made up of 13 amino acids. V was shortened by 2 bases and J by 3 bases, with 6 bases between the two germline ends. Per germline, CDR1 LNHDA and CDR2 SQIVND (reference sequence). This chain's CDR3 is CASSIIGTDTQYF. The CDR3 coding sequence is TGTGCCAGTAGTATAATAGGGACAGATACGCAGTATTTT.

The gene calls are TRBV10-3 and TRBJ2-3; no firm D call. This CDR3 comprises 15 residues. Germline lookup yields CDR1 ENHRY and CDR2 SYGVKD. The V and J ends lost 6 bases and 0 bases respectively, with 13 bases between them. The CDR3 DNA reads TGTGCCATCAGACCCCGGATGACTAGCACAGATACGCAGTATTTT. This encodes CAIRPRMTSTDTQYF.

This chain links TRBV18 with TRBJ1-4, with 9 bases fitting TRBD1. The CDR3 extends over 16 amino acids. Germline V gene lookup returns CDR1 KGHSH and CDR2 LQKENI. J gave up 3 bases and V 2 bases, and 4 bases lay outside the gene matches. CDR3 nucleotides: TGTGCCAGCTCACCAATACAGGGGGCGGCTAATGAAAAACTGTTTTTT. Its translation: CASSPIQGAANEKLFF.

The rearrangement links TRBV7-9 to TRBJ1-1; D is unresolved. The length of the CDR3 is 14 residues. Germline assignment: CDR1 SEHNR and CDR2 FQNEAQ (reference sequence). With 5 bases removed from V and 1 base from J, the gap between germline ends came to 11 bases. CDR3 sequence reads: CASSRREGNTEAFF. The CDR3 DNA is TGTGCCAGCAGCCGGCGAGAGGGGAACACTGAAGCTTTCTTT. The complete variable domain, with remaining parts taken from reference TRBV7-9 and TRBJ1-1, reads DTGVSQNPRHKITKRGQNVTFRCDPISEHNRLYWYRQTLGQGPEFLTYFQNEAQLEKSRLLSDRFSAERPKGSFSTLEIQRTEQGDSAMYLCASSRREGNTEAFFGQGTRLTVV.

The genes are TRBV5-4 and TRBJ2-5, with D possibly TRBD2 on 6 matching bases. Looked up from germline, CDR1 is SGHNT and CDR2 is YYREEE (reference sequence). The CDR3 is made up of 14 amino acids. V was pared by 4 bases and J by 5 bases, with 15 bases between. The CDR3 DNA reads TGTGCCAGCAGCAGGGCGGCGGGGACGGAGACCCAGTACTTC. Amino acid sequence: CASSRAAGTETQYF.

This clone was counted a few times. The CDR3 reads CASSSLDTAPQHF. The CDR3 DNA is TGTGCCAGCAGCTCCCTAGACACGGCGCCCCAGCATTTT. This chain uses TRBV5-5 with TRBJ1-5; D unresolved. This CDR3 spans 13 amino acids. Germline values: CDR1 SGHKS, CDR2 YYEKEE (reference sequence). The germline V and J ends were trimmed by 3 bases and 9 bases, with 13 bases remaining between them. The full variable domain, in which reference TRBV5-5 and TRBJ1-5 provide the parts outside the CDR3, is DAGVTQSPTHLIKTRGQQVTLRCSPISGHKSVSWYQQVLGQGPQFIFQYYEKEERGRGNFPDRFSARQFPNYSSELNVNALLLGDSALYLCASSSLDTAPQHFGDGTRLSIL.

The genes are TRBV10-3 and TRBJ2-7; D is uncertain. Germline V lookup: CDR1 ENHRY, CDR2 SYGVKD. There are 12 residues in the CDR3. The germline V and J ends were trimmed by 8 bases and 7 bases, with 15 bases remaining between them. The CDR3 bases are TGTGCCATCTTCGCTGGTTTGGGTGAGCAGTACTTC. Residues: CAIFAGLGEQYF.

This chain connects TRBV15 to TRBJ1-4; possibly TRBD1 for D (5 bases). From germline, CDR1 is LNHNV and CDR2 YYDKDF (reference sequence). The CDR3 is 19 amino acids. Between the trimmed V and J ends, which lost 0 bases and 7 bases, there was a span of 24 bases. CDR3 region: CATSRDFLFLQAAREKLFF. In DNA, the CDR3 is TGTGCCACCAGCAGAGATTTCCTTTTCCTACAGGCCGCGCGTGAAAAACTGTTTTTT. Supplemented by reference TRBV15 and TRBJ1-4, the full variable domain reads DAMVIQNPRYQVTQFGKPVTLSCSQTLNHNVMYWYQQKSSQAPKLLFHYYDKDFNNEADTPDNFQSRRPNTSFCFLDIRSPGLGDTAMYLCATSRDFLFLQAAREKLFFGSGTQLSVL.

This CDR3 is CASSRGGGGLSYEQYF. DNA for the CDR3: TGCGCCAGCAGCCGCGGGGGCGGCGGCCTCTCCTACGAGCAGTACTTC. The rearrangement links TRBV5-1 to TRBJ2-7; D perhaps matches TRBD2 (7 bases). From germline, CDR1 is SGHRS and CDR2 YFSETQ. The CDR3 is 16 amino acids. Deletions cut 4 bases from V and 0 bases from J, with 17 bases between.

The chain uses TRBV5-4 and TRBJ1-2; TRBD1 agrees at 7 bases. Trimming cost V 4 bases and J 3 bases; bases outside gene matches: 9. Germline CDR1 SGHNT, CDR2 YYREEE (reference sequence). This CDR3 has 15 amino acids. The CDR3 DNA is TGTGCCAGCAGCCCTCTGACAGGGCAGGACTATGGCTACACCTTC. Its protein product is CASSPLTGQDYGYTF.

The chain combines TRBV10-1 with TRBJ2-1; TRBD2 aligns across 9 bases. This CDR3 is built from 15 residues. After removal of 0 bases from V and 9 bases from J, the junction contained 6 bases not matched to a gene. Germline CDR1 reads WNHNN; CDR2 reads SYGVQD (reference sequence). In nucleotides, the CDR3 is TGCGCCAGCAGTGAGTCGGATAGCGGGAGTGGTGAGCAGTTCTTC. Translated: CASSESDSGSGEQFF.

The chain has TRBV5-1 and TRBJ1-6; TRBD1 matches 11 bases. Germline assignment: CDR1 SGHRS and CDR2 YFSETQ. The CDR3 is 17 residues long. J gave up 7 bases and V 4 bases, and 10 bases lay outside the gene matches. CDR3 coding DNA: TGCGCCAGCAGCCACGGGGACAGGGGGATTAGGAATTCACCCCTCCACTTT. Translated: CASSHGDRGIRNSPLHF.

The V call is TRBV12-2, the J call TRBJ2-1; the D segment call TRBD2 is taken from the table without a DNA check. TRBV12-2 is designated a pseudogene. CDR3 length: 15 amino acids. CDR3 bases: TGTGCAAGTCGCTTCGAGGAACTCGGGAGAAATGAGCAGTTCTTC. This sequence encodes CASRFEELGRNEQFF.

The DNA for the CDR3 is TGCGCCAGCACCTTTACGACAGGGTCCAACACCAGGGAGCAGTTCTTC. Its protein is CASTFTTGSNTREQFF. The V and J genes are TRBV5-1 and TRBJ2-1, with TRBD1 matching over 7 bases. Germline CDR1 reads SGHRS; CDR2 reads YFSETQ. The CDR3 loop spans 16 amino acids. V shed 6 bases, J shed 10 bases, and the junction held 19 bases outside the gene matches.

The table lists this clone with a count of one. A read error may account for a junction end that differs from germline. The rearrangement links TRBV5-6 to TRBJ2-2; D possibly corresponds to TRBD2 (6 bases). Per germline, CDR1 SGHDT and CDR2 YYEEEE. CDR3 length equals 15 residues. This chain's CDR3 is CASTLTGVDTGELFF. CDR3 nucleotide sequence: TGTGCCAGCACCTTGACGGGGGTCGACACCGGGGAGCTGTTTTTT.

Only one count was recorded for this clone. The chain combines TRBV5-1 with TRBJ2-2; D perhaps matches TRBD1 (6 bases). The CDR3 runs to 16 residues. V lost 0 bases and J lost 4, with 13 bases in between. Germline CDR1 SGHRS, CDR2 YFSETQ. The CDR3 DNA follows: TGCGCCAGCAGCTTGGGACCAGGGGTCGGCACCGGGGAGCTGTTTTTT. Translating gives CASSLGPGVGTGELFF.